Here is one T cell receptor beta chain with its context. There are many counts of this clonotype. The specificity of this receptor is unknown. No base quality values were provided; no much bigger clone lies one nucleotide off. The sample belongs to a study of regulatory T cells in long-lasting Graves disease (dated by TCRdb to the early 2020s). The study in broad terms: In the newly diagnosed Graves' disease group, patients had been taking antithyroid drugs for less than 3 months. Peripheral blood TCR sequencing and RNA sequencing compared persistent Graves' disease patients with newly diagnosed Graves' disease patients. A total of 33 samples were covered by TCR sequencing, comprising around 13 persistent and around 20 newly diagnosed Graves' disease patients. The study was registered as a clinical trial and conducted in China. The research as a whole found: Compared with newly diagnosed patients, patients with persistent Graves' disease had lower TCR Shannon entropy and fewer highly expanded clones, which suggests clonal expansion. TRBV28, TRBJ1-2 and TRBJ2-5 were preferentially used in persistent disease, while TRBV20-1 and TRBJ2-1 were favored in newly diagnosed disease. The authors acknowledged the small sample size as a limitation that may reduce accuracy. Patients with persistent disease shared more public clonotypes (around 2,500) than newly diagnosed patients did (966). Peripheral blood alone was examined, since thyroid tissue, which constituted the primary lesion, could not be accessed. Only the TCR beta chain was sequenced and analyzed.

The library came from multiplex PCR. Data came from an Illumina HiSeq 4000. iRepertoire HTBI primers and Arm-PCR amplification of CDR3 regions were used to construct TCR beta libraries. Before sequencing, the PCR products underwent gel purification. The authors' analysis ran thus. Across samples, 60 to 70 TRBV and 12 to 15 TRBJ segments were identified and used for gene usage analysis of CDR3 amino acid clonotypes. Filtered high-quality paired reads were merged into contigs using COPE and FqMerger. BLAST was used to align contigs to the IMGT TRBV, TRBD and TRBJ reference genes, and CDR3 was defined following IMGT. Any clonotype with a frequency above 0.1% was counted as a highly expanded clone. Shannon entropy served as the measure of repertoire diversity, while the Gini coefficient captured V-J evenness. A clonotype was considered public if more than one individual shared it. The public reads were run again by TCRdb, first through fastp at Q25 and then through MiXCR, and only productive beta chains were kept. Rows are combined by CDR3 protein, so each entry shows the most common genes and DNA. The V and J calls shown here were made by TCRdb, not taken from the authors' results. For this sample the table gives approximately 360,000 distinct CDR3 sequences, of which 12% were detected only once. Over 15% of the sample is taken by the ten largest.

The cysteine opens and the phenylalanine closes a CDR3 of 12 amino acids. Only the CDR3 portion is preserved as DNA: 36 bases, with reading frame beginning at the first base. Trimming takes 2 bases from V and 7 bases from J, and the germline ends sit 8 bases apart. The sample's time point label, decoded: newly diagnosed GD, antithyroid drugs for less than 3 months. RNA was extracted from PBMCs in TRIzol for both TCR sequencing and RNA sequencing. The diagnosis of Graves' disease followed American Thyroid Association guidelines. The patients came from an endocrinology department in Xi'an, China. Each patient gave around 9.2 milliliters of peripheral blood, collected in an EDTA anticoagulant tube. Ficoll Paque Plus density gradient separation was used to isolate PBMCs, and no further T cell sorting was done. An Agilent 2100 Bioanalyzer and agarose gel were used to assess RNA quality, and a NanoDrop 2000 was used to measure RNA concentration.

These records were also assigned to another study, of T cells in Graves' hyperthyroidism and ophthalmopathy. In that second paper, the authors write: Stable Graves' hyperthyroidism was defined as no progression to ophthalmopathy during 18 months of follow-up. The hyperthyroidism patients were between 18 and 65 years old and newly diagnosed, with a disease duration of less than 2 months. Exclusion was applied to patients with uncontrolled infections, other autoimmune diseases, pregnancy or lactation. Clinical symptoms, serum thyroxine and TRAb, thyroid ultrasound, and orbital computed tomography formed the basis for the diagnoses. The first round of RT-PCR for the TCR CDR3 was performed with the HTBI primer set and the Qiagen OneStep RT-PCR kit. Blood samples also contained most of the expanded thyroid clonotypes (frequency above 0.001), which suggests that blood repertoires may reflect thyroid immune responses. Ophthalmopathy was separated from stable hyperthyroidism by a 13 V-J signature model, with 87.88% sensitivity and roughly 81% specificity obtained in cross-validation and 80%/75% obtained in testing. In validation, the model predicted progression to ophthalmopathy with over 60% sensitivity and approximately 78% specificity, a median of 6.5 months before onset. To identify TCR V-J signatures that set the groups apart, the researchers used a discovery cohort of 95 to 100 patients, made up of around 42 with Graves' ophthalmopathy and some 55 with stable Graves' hyperthyroidism. Prospective prediction of ophthalmopathy was tested in an independent validation cohort consisting of about 19 hyperthyroidism patients and around 16 patients who later progressed to ophthalmopathy. The 100 discovery patients were divided at random into training and test sets in a 7:3 ratio. The study also compared thyroid tissue and blood T-cell repertoires from 5 to 7 Graves' hyperthyroidism patients. After sampling, hyperthyroidism patients received methimazole starting at 30 mg daily, and ophthalmopathy patients received high-dose intravenous methylprednisolone. The libraries were constructed in a second round of multiplex PCR and then size-selected and purified. Libraries were sequenced paired-end with 100 bp reads on an Illumina HiSeq2000. SOAPnuke was used to process the raw data, removing reads that contained adapters or uncalled bases, had a mean Phred below 15, or lacked an exact match to the constant primer or identifier. High-quality paired reads were merged with COPE v1.2.5, and unique nucleotide sequences were defined as clonotypes. MiTCR v1.1 was used to align the clonotypes against IMGT TRBV, TRBD and TRBJ reference segments. The analysis was restricted to V-J combinations with a frequency above 0.0001, which together covered over 99% of the repertoires. A TCS score was defined as the ratio of F50 (clonal expansion) to E x V (chaos), with BLOSUM62-based TCRdist applied between CDR3 peptides within each V-J. Welch's t-statistics and random forest reduced fewer than 550 V-J features to around 14, which were used in a naive Bayes classifier (R e1071). Sample size was not statistically predetermined, and blinding of investigators to group allocation was not performed. TCR Vbeta CDR3 sequencing of approximately 140 peripheral blood samples (under 45 ophthalmopathy, roughly 72 hyperthyroidism and approximately 17 progressor patients) is reported in the paper.

This receptor chain uses TRBV12-3 or TRBV12-4 and TRBJ1-1; the D gene identity is not certain. The clonotype originates from a woman between 18 and 29 years old with Graves disease. Donor details come from another sample of the same person, matched by shared clones. This material consisted of peripheral blood mononuclear cells (PBMCs), taken at new diagnosis, from a patient treated with antithyroid drugs. CDR3 protein: CASSLTGVEAFF. The DNA sequence is TGTGCCAGCAGTTTAACGGGCGTTGAAGCTTTCTTT.